This T cell receptor (beta chain) was captured by sequencing in a study of cytomegalovirus exposure and HLA in healthy donors. V gave up 0 bases and J gave up 2 bases, with 7 bases separating them. CDR3 length: 14 amino acids. CDR1 and CDR2 (germline): MNHEY, SVGAGI. With regard to this clone: Antigen specificity is unknown.

The PCR used 60 Vbeta and 13 Jbeta primers. Here immunoSEQ multiplex PCR was the method, and the copy in TCRdb shows in-frame clones only, minus some. This table has roughly 100,000 clones, around 74% appearing once. Findings and caveats of the study: Some TCR beta chains (more than 150 of them) were listed as cytomegalovirus-associated.

Source material: PBMCs. This clonotype originated in a man in his forties or fifties in good health and CMV-seronegative. The chain employs TRBV6-5 and TRBJ2-5, with D uncertain. Here the CDR3 reads CASSYSMQQETQYF. Here the CDR3 DNA reads TGTGCCAGCAGTTACTCGATGCAGCAAGAGACCCAGTACTTC.